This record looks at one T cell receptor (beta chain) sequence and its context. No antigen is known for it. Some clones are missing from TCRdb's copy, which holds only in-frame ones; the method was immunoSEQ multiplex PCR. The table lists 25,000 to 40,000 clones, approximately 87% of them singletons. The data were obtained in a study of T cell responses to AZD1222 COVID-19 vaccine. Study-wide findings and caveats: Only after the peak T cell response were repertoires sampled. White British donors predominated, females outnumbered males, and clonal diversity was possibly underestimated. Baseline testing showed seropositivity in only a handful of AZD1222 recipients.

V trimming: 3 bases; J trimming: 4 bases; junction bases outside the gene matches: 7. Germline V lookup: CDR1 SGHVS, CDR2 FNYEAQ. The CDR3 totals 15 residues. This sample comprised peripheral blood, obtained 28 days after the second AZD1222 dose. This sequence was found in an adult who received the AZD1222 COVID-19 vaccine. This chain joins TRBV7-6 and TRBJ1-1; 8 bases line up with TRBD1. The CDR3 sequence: CASSFGTGGTTEAFF. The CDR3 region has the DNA TGTGCCAGCAGCTTTGGGACAGGAGGGACCACTGAAGCTTTCTTT.